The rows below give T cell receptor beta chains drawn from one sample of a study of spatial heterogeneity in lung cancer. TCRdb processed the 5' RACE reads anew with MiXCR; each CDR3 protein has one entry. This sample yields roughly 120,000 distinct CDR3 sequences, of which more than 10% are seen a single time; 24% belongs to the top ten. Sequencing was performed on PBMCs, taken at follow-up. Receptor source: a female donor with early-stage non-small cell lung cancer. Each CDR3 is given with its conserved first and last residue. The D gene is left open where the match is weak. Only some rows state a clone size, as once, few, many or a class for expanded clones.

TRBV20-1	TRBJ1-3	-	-	CSAPQGHSGNTIYF	TGCAGTGCTCCGCAGGGTCACTCTGGAAACACCATATATTTT
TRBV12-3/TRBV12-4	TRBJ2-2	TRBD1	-	CASSRTGGATGELFF	TGTGCCAGCAGTCGGACAGGGGGAGCCACCGGGGAGCTGTTTTTT
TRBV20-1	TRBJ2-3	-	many	CSARSASSRDTQYF	TGCAGTGCTAGAAGCGCCTCGAGTAGAGATACGCAGTATTTT
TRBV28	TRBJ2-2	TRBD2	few	CASSFRFSGRSGELFF	TGTGCCAGCAGTTTTAGGTTTAGCGGGAGGTCCGGGGAGCTGTTTTTT
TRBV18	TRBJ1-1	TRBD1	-	CASSKLTGQGNMNTEAFF	TGTGCCAGCTCTAAACTGACCGGACAGGGGAACATGAACACTGAAGCTTTCTTT
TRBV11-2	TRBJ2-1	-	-	CASSLVVTGVQRYNEQFF	TGTGCCAGCAGCTTAGTGGTAACCGGAGTCCAGAGATACAATGAGCAGTTCTTC
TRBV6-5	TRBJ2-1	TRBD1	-	CASSQTGGNEQFF	TGTGCCAGCAGTCAGACAGGGGGCAATGAGCAGTTCTTC
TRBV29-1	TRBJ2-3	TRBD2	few	CSVGASGSSTDTQYF	TGCAGCGTTGGGGCTAGCGGGAGTAGTACAGATACGCAGTATTTT
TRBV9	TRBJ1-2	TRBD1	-	CASSLGQGRYGYTF	TGTGCCAGCAGCCTCGGACAGGGGCGCTATGGCTACACCTTC
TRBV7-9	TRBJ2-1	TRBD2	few	CASSVPGLGTNEQFF	TGTGCCAGCAGCGTACCGGGACTAGGAACCAATGAGCAGTTCTTC
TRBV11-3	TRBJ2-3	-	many	CASSSEGDTQYF	TGTGCCAGCAGCTCCGAAGGAGATACGCAGTATTTT
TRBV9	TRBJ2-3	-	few	CASSVSRSTDTQYF	TGTGCCAGCAGCGTATCGAGGTCCACAGATACGCAGTATTTT
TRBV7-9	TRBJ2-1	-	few	CAQSPGLTAHEQFF	TGTGCCCAATCACCGGGACTCACCGCCCATGAGCAGTTCTTC
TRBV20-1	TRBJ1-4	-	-	CSAIPLGKNEKLFF	TGCAGTGCTATCCCCTTAGGGAAGAATGAAAAACTGTTTTTT